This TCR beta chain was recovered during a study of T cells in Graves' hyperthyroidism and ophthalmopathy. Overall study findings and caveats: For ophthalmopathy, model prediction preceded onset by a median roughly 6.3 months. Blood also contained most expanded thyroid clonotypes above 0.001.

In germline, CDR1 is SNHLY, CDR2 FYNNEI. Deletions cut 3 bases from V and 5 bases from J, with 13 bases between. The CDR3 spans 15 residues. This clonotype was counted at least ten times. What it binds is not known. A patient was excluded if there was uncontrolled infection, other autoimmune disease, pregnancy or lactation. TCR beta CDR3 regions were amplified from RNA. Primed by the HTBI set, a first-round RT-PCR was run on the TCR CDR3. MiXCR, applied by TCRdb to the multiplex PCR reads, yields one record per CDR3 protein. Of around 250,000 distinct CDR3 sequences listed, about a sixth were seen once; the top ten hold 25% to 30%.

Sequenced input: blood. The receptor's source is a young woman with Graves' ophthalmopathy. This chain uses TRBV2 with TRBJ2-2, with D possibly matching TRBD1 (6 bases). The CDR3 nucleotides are TGTGCCAGCAGTGAGCCAGGGGAAGGTACCGGGGAGCTGTTTTTT. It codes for CASSEPGEGTGELFF.